Sequencing of this T cell receptor beta chain was carried out in a study of blood T cells in healthy people across ages. The V gene end was trimmed by 2 bases and the J gene end by 5 bases; junction bases not matched to a gene: 5. This CDR3 is 15 amino acids long. Germline CDR1 SGHTA, CDR2 FQGNSA. A second PCR, run for about 7 to 11 cycles, used a sample-barcoded 5' primer plus a J-beta primer mix. In TCRdb, the 5' RACE reads were re-called with MiXCR into one record per CDR3 protein. The sample records approximately 760,000 distinct CDR3 sequences, about 25% being singletons. In this sample, this clonotype turned up many times. The data also belong to a second study, concerning T cells of mothers and their children.

The chain recombines TRBV7-2 with TRBJ2-5; 10 bases align to TRBD2. The specimen sequenced was blood. The receptor was isolated from a boy aged 5-17 years in good health. The CDR3 sequence is CASSLNSGGAETQYF. The CDR3 DNA follows: TGTGCCAGCAGCTTAAACAGCGGGGGGGCGGAGACCCAGTACTTC. Complete variable domain (other parts from reference TRBV7-2 and TRBJ2-5): GAGVSQSPSNKVTEKGKDVELRCDPISGHTALYWYRQSLGQGLEFLIYFQGNSAPDKSGLPSDRFSAERTGGSVSTLTIQRTQQEDSAVYLCASSLNSGGAETQYFGPGTRLLVL.